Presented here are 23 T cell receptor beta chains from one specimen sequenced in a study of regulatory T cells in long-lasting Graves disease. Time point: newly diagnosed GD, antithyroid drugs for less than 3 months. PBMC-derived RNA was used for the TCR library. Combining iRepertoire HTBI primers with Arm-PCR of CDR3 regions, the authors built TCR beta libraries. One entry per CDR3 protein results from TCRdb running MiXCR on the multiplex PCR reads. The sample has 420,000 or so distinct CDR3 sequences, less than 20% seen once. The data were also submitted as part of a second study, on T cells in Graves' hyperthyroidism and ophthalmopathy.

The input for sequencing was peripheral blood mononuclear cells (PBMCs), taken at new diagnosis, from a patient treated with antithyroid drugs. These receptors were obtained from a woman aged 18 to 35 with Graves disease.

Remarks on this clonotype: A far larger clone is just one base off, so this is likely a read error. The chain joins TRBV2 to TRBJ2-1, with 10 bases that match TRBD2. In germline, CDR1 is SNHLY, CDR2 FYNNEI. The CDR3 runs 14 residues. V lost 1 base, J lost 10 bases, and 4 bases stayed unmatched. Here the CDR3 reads CASSEDLAGVEQFF. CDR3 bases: TGTGCCAGCAGTGAAGACCTAGCGGGAGTCGAGCAGTTCTTC.

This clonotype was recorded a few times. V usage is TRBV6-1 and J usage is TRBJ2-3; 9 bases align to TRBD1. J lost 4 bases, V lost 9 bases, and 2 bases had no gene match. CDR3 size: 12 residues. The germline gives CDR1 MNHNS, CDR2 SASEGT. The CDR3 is CASRQGADTQYF. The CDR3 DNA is TGTGCCAGTCGACAGGGGGCAGATACGCAGTATTTT.

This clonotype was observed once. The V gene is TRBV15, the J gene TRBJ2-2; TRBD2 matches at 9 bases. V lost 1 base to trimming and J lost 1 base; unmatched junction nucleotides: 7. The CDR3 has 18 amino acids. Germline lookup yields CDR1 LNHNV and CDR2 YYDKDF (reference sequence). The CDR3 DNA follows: TGTGCCACCAGCAGAGTTCCAGCGGGAGGAGGGAACACCGGGGAGCTGTTTTTT. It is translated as CATSRVPAGGGNTGELFF.

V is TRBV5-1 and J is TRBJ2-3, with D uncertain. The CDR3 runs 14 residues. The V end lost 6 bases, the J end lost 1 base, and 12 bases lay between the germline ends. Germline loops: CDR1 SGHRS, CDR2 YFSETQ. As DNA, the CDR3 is TGCGCCAGCACCTCGGACGTCGGCACAGATACGCAGTATTTT. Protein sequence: CASTSDVGTDTQYF.

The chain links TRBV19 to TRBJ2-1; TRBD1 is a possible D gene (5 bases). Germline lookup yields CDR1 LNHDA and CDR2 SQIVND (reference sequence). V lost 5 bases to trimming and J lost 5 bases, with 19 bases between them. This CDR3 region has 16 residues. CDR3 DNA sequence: TGTGCCAGTAGTCCCTCTGTGGGCAGGGCCCACAATGAGCAGTTCTTC. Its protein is CASSPSVGRAHNEQFF.

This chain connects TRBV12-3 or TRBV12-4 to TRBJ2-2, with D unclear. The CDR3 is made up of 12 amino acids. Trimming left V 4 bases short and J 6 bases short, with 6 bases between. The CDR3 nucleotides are TGTGCCAGCAGTTCGGAGTCCGGGGAGCTGTTTTTT. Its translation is CASSSESGELFF.

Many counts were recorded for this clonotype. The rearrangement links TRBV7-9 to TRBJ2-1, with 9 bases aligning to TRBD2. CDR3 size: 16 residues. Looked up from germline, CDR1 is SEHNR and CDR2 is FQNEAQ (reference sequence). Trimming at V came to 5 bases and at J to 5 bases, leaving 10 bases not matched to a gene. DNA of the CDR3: TGTGCCAGCAGCCAAAGACTAGCGGAAAAAAACAATGAGCAGTTCTTC. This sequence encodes CASSQRLAEKNNEQFF.

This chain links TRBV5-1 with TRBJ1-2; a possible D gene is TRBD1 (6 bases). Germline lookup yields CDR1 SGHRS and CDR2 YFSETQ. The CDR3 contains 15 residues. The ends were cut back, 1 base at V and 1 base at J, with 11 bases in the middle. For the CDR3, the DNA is TGCGCCAGCAGCTTGTTACCGGACAGTAACTATGGCTACACCTTC. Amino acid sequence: CASSLLPDSNYGYTF. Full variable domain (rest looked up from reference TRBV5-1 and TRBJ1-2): KAGVTQTPRYLIKTRGQQVTLSCSPISGHRSVSWYQQTPGQGLQFLFEYFSETQRNKGNFPGRFSGRQFSNSRSEMNVSTLELGDSALYLCASSLLPDSNYGYTFGSGTRLTVV.

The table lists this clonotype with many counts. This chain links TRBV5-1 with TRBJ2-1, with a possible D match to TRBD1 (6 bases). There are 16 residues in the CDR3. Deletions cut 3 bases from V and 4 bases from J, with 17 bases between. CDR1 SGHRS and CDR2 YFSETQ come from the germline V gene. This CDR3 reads CASSSQGTTTYNEQFF. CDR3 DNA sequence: TGCGCCAGCAGCTCACAGGGAACTACAACATACAATGAGCAGTTCTTC.

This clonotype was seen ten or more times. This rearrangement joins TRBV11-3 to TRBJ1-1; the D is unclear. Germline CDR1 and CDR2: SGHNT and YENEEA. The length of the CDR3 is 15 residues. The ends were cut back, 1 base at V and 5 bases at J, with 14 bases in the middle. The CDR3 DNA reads TGTGCCAGCAGCTTAGGAGACTGGGAGGGAACTGAAGCTTTCTTT. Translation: CASSLGDWEGTEAFF.

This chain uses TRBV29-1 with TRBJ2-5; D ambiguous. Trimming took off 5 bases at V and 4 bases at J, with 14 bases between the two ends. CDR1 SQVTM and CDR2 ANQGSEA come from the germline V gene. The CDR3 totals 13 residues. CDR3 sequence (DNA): TGCAGCGTTCAAGGAAGCCCGGGAGAGACCCAGTACTTC. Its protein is CSVQGSPGETQYF.

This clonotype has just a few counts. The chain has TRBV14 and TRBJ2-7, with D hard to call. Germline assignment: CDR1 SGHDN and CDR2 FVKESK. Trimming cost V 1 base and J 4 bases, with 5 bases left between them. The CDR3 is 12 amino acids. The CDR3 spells CASSQVKYEQYF. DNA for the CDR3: TGTGCCAGCAGCCAAGTCAAATACGAGCAGTACTTC.

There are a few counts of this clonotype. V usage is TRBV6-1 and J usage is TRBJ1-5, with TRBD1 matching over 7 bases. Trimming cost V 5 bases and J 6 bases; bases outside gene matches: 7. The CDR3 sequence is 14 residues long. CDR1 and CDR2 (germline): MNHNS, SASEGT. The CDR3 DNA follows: TGTGCCAGCAGTAGACAGGGTCTCGGTCAGCCCCAGCATTTT. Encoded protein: CASSRQGLGQPQHF.

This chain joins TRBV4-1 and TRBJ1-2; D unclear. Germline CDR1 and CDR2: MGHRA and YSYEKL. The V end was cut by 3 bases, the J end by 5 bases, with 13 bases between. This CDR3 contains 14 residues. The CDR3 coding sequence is TGCGCCAGCAGCCAGGTTCCCGGTCAGTATGGCTACACCTTC. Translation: CASSQVPGQYGYTF.

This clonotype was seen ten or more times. Written as DNA, the CDR3 is TGTGCCAGCAGCCAAGGGCACCGGGGTGAGACCCAGTACTTC. Its protein product is CASSQGHRGETQYF. The chain uses TRBV3-1 and TRBJ2-5; weak D call: TRBD2 (5 bases). V lost 1 base, J lost 5 bases, and 11 bases lay in between. The CDR3 extends over 14 amino acids. Germline assignment: CDR1 LGHDT and CDR2 YNNKEL (reference sequence).

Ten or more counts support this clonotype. CDR3 DNA: TGTGCCAGTAGTATAACTAGCGGGTACCACAATGAGCAGTTCTTC. Amino acid sequence: CASSITSGYHNEQFF. The J gene is TRBJ2-1, the V gene TRBV19; 9 bases line up with TRBD2. The junction had 4 bases not matched to a gene; V was cut back by 2 bases and J by 5 bases. This CDR3 contains 15 residues. CDR1 and CDR2 (germline): LNHDA, SQIVND (reference sequence).

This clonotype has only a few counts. CDR3 residues: CSARDLGATPNSPLHF. Here the CDR3 DNA reads TGCAGTGCTAGAGATCTGGGGGCGACACCAAATTCACCCCTCCACTTT. The genes are TRBV20-1 and TRBJ1-6; tentative D call: TRBD1 (6 bases). V gave up 0 bases and J gave up 7 bases, with 16 bases separating them. Germline loops: CDR1 DFQATT, CDR2 SNEGSKA (reference sequence). The CDR3 is made up of 16 amino acids.

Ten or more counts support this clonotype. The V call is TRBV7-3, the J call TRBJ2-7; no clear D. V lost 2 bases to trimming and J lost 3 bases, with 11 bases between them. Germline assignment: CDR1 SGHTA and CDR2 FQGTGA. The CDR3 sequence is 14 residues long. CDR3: CASSLGSGNYEQYF. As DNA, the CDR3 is TGTGCCAGCAGCTTAGGGTCTGGAAACTACGAGCAGTACTTC. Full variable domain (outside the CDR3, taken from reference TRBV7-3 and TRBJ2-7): GAGVSQTPSNKVTEKGKYVELRCDPISGHTALYWYRQSLGQGPEFLIYFQGTGAADDSGLPNDRFFAVRPEGSVSTLKIQRTERGDSAVYLCASSLGSGNYEQYFGPGTRLTVT.

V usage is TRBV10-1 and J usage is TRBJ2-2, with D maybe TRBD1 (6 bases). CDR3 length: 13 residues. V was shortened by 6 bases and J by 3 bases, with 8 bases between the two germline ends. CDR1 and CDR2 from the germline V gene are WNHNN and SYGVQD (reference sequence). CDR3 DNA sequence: TGCGCCAGCAGACCAGGGGACACCGGGGAGCTGTTTTTT. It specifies CASRPGDTGELFF.

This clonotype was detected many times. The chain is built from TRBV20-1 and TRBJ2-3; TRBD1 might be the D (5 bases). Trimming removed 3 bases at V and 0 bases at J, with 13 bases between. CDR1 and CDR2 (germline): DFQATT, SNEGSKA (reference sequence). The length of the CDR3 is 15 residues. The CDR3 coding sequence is TGCAGTGCTAGCGACAGTAACCTTAGCACAGATACGCAGTATTTT. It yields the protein CSASDSNLSTDTQYF.

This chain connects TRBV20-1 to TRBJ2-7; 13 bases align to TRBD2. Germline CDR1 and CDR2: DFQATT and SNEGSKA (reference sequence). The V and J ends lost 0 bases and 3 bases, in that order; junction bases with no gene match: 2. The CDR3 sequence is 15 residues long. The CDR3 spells CSARDGTSGIYEQYF. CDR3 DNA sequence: TGCAGTGCTAGAGATGGGACTAGCGGGATCTACGAGCAGTACTTC.

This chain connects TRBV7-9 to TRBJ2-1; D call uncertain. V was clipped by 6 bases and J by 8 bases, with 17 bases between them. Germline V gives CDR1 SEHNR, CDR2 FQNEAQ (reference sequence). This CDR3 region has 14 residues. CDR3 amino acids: CASSRLDTYDEQFF. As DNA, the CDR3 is TGTGCCAGCAGTCGTCTAGATACATACGATGAGCAGTTCTTC.

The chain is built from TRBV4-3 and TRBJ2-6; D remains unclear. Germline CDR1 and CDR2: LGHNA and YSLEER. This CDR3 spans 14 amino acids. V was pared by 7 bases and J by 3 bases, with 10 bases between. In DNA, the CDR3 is TGCGCCAGCACGGTGTGGGGTGGGGCCAACGTCCTGACTTTC. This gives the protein CASTVWGGANVLTF.